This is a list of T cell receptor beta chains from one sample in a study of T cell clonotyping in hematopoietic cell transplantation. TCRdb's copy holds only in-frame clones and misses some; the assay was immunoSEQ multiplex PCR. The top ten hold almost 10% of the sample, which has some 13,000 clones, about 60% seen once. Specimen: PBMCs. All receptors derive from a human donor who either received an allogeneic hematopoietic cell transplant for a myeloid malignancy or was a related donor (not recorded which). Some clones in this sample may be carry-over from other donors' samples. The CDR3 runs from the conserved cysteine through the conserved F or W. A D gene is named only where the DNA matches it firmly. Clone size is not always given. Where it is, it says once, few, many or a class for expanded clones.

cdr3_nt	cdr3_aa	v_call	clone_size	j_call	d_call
TGCAGCGTCGGGACACCGCGGAACTATGGCTACACCTTC	CSVGTPRNYGYTF	TRBV29-1	NA	TRBJ1-2	NA
TGTGCCAGCAGTTACTCGAACACAGGGATAGATCAGCCCCAGCATTTT	CASSYSNTGIDQPQHF	TRBV6-5	few	TRBJ1-5	NA
TGTGCCAGCAGACAGGGAGCCACCGGGGAGCTGTTTTTT	CASRQGATGELFF	TRBV6-5	NA	TRBJ2-2	NA
TGCGCCAGCAGCCAAGTCATGCAGGCGGGCACTGAAGCTTTCTTT	CASSQVMQAGTEAFF	TRBV4-1	NA	TRBJ1-1	NA
TGTGCCAGCAGCTTGCGGGGCACTGAAGCTTTCTTT	CASSLRGTEAFF	TRBV5-6	few	TRBJ1-1	NA
TGCGCCAGCAGCCCCGGGTGGGGCGTGGAGACCCAGTACTTC	CASSPGWGVETQYF	TRBV4-1	NA	TRBJ2-5	NA
TGCAGCGTTACCCGGACTAGCGGCCCCTACGAGCAGTACTTC	CSVTRTSGPYEQYF	TRBV29-1	few	TRBJ2-7	TRBD2
TGTGCCAGCCAGTCCTCTGGAAACACCATATATTTT	CASQSSGNTIYF	TRBV25-1	NA	TRBJ1-3	NA
TGTGCCACCAGCAGAGATCAGGATTCACCCCTCCACTTT	CATSRDQDSPLHF	TRBV15	NA	TRBJ1-6	NA
TGTGCCAGCAGCTTAGTAGGGGTCTTGGAGACCCAGTACTTC	CASSLVGVLETQYF	TRBV11-2	NA	TRBJ2-5	NA
TGCAGCGTTGAAGATAGAGGGGGATACGAGCAGTACTTC	CSVEDRGGYEQYF	TRBV29-1	NA	TRBJ2-7	NA
TGTGCCAGCAGCTTAGAGAGGGAAGCTTTCTTT	CASSLEREAFF	TRBV11-2	NA	TRBJ1-1	NA
TGTGCCAGCAGTACTCAGGGTTTTGAGCAGTACTTC	CASSTQGFEQYF	TRBV6-5	NA	TRBJ2-7	NA
TGTGCCAGCAGGATCCCGACAGGGGGAAAATCACCCCTCCACTTT	CASRIPTGGKSPLHF	TRBV28	NA	TRBJ1-6	TRBD1
TGTGCCAGCAGCACGTATAACTCTGGGGCCAACGTCCTGACTTTC	CASSTYNSGANVLTF	TRBV7-8	medium-sized	TRBJ2-6	NA
TGTGCCAGCAGCTTCACCTTATCCAACGAGCAGTACTTC	CASSFTLSNEQYF	TRBV5-6	NA	TRBJ2-7	NA
TGTGCCTGGTCGGACGGGGCCAACGTCCTGACTTTC	CAWSDGANVLTF	TRBV30	NA	TRBJ2-6	NA
TGTGCCAGCAGCTTGGATATTACCGGGGAGCTGTTTTTT	CASSLDITGELFF	TRBV5-4	few	TRBJ2-2	NA
TGTGCCAGCAAGGCGAGCTCCTACGAGCAGTACTTC	CASKASSYEQYF	TRBV6-6	few	TRBJ2-7	NA
TGTGCCTGGAGTGAGACCACCTCTGGAAACACCATATATTTT	CAWSETTSGNTIYF	TRBV30	once	TRBJ1-3	NA
TGTGCCAGCAGTTTTGCAGGGGATGGAAACACCATATATTTT	CASSFAGDGNTIYF	TRBV28	NA	TRBJ1-3	NA
TGTGCCAGCACCCTCCCCAATTTTGGTTCACCCCTCCACTTT	CASTLPNFGSPLHF	TRBV28	NA	TRBJ1-6	NA
TGTGCCAGCAGTCTAGGCACTAACTATGGCTACACCTTC	CASSLGTNYGYTF	TRBV25-1	few	TRBJ1-2	NA
TGTGCCTGGGGCACCGGGACGCTACTTGCCACTGAAGCTTTCTTT	CAWGTGTLLATEAFF	TRBV30	once	TRBJ1-1	NA
TGTGCCAGCAGCTTGGACAGGGGAGACATTAATGGCTACACCTTC	CASSLDRGDINGYTF	TRBV7-3	NA	TRBJ1-2	TRBD1
TGCAGTGCCCCGGTGGGGGGCTACACCTTC	CSAPVGGYTF	TRBV20-1	NA	TRBJ1-2	NA
TGTGCCAGCAGCTTGGGGCCGGACTATGGCTACACCTTC	CASSLGPDYGYTF	TRBV7-9	NA	TRBJ1-2	NA
TGTGCCAGCAGCTTAGGGGGAGGAGATTCACCCCTCCACTTT	CASSLGGGDSPLHF	TRBV7-3	once	TRBJ1-6	NA
TGTGCCAGCAGTTACTCATTGGATACGCAGTATTTT	CASSYSLDTQYF	TRBV6-5	once	TRBJ2-3	NA
NA	CASSGDSVRGREKLFF	TRBV25-1	few	TRBJ1-4	NA
TGCACCAGCAGCCTCAAGCGGGAGGCCACAGATACGCAGTATTTT	CTSSLKREATDTQYF	TRBV1	NA	TRBJ2-3	NA
TGTGCCAGCAGTTACTCGGGCAGGCCCGCTAACTATGGCTACACCTTC	CASSYSGRPANYGYTF	TRBV6-5	NA	TRBJ1-2	NA
TGTGCCAGCACGTCTAGACCCATGGGGGATACGCAGTATTTT	CASTSRPMGDTQYF	TRBV27	NA	TRBJ2-3	NA
TGCGCCAGCAGCTTGGGGTCGGGGGGACGAGGCTCCTACGAGCAGTACTTC	CASSLGSGGRGSYEQYF	TRBV5-1	NA	TRBJ2-7	TRBD2
TGTGCCAGCAGTTACTCGACTAGCGGACACAATGAGCAGTTCTTC	CASSYSTSGHNEQFF	TRBV6-5	NA	TRBJ2-1	TRBD2
TGTGCCAGCAGTCCACTCGGTGGGGCAGGGGGTCAGCCCCAGCATTTT	CASSPLGGAGGQPQHF	TRBV27	NA	TRBJ1-5	TRBD1
TGCAGCGTGGGAACTACAGGGCTAAGGGATGAGCAGTTCTTC	CSVGTTGLRDEQFF	TRBV29-1	once	TRBJ2-1	NA